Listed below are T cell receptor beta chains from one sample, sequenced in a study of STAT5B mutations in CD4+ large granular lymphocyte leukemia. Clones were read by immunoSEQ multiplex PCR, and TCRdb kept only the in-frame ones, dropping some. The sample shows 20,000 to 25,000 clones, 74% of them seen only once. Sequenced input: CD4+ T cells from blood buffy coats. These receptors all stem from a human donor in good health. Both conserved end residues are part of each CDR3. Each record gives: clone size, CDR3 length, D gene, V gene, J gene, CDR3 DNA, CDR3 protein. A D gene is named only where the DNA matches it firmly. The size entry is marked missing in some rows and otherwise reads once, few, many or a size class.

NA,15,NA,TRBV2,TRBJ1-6,TGTGCCAGCAGTGAGTGGGGGGGGGAGAATTCACCCCTCCACTTT,CASSEWGGENSPLHF
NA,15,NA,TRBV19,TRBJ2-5,TGTGCCAGTAGTATAGCGTCCAGGGGCGGAGAGACCCAGTACTTC,CASSIASRGGETQYF
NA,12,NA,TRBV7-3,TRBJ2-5,TGTGCCAGCAGTGCTCTGGGGGAGACCCAGTACTTC,CASSALGETQYF
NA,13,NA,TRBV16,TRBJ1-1,TGTGCCAGCAGTCAGGGTTATAATACGGAAGCTTTCTTT,CASSQGYNTEAFF
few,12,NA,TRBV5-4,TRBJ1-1,TGTGCCAGCAGAGCGCGAGACACTGAAGCTTTCTTT,CASRARDTEAFF
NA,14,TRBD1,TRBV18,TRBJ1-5,TGTGCCAGCTCACCAGACAGGGATGTTTGGCCCCAGCATTTT,CASSPDRDVWPQHF
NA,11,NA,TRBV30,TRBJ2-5,TGTGCCTGGAGTGAACTCGGAACCCAGTACTTC,CAWSELGTQYF
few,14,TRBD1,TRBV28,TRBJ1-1,TGTGCCAGCAGCCCACAGGGGGCCCGAACTGAAGCTTTCTTT,CASSPQGARTEAFF
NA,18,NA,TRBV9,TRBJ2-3,TGTGCCAGCAGCGTGGCAATCAAAAGACTAGGGCGGACAGATACGCAGTATTTT,CASSVAIKRLGRTDTQYF
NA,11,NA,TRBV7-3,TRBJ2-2,TGTGCCAGCAGCTACACCGGGGAGCTGTTTTTT,CASSYTGELFF
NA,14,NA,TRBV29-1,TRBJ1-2,TGCAGCGTTGAATCCTGGGGGGGCGCGAGTGGCTACACCTTC,CSVESWGGASGYTF
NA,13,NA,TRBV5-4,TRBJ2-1,TGTGCCAGCAGCTTGGCCCTAGCAGGCGAGCAGTTCTTC,CASSLALAGEQFF
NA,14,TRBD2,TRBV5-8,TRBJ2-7,TGCGCCAGCAGCTTGGGGAGGGGAGTGGACGAGCAGTACTTC,CASSLGRGVDEQYF
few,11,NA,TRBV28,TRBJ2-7,TGTGCCAGCAGTACACAACACGAGCAGTACTTC,CASSTQHEQYF
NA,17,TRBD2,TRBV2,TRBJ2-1,TGTGCCAGCAGTGAACTATCGGGACTAGCAATCTGGGTTGAGCAGTTCTTC,CASSELSGLAIWVEQFF
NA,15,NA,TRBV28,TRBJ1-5,TGTGCCAGCACCCCTTCGGACAGACCTAATCAGCCCCAGCATTTT,CASTPSDRPNQPQHF
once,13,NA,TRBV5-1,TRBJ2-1,TGCGCCAGCAGCTTGGGAAGAGGGAATGAGCAGTTCTTC,CASSLGRGNEQFF
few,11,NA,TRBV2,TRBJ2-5,TGTGCCAGCAGTGATCACGAGACCCAGTACTTC,CASSDHETQYF
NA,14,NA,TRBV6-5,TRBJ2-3,TGTGCCAGCAGAAGGGTGGGGGGCACAGATACGCAGTATTTT,CASRRVGGTDTQYF
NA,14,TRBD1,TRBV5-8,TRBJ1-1,TGTGCCAGCAGGCGGGACAGCACACACACTGAAGCTTTCTTT,CASRRDSTHTEAFF
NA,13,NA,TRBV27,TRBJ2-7,TGTGCCAGCAGCCTTATGTGGGGGTCTGGGCAGTACTTC,CASSLMWGSGQYF
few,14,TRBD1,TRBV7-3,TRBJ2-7,TGTGCCAGCAGCCCTGACAGGGTTGGTCGCGAGCAGTACTTC,CASSPDRVGREQYF
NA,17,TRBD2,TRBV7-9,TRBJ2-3,TGTGCCAGCAGTCCCGCGCTCGGGCGGGGGAGCACAGATACGCAGTATTTT,CASSPALGRGSTDTQYF
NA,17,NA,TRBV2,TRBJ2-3,TGTGCCAGCAGTGTAGGGGGAGGTGGGCTTTTGGCAGATACGCAGTATTTT,CASSVGGGGLLADTQYF
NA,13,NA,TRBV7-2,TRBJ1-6,TGTGCCAGCAGCGAAGGACTTAATTCACCCCTCCACTTT,CASSEGLNSPLHF
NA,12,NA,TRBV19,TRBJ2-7,TGTGCCAGTAGTCCGGGGTCCTACGAGCAGTACTTC,CASSPGSYEQYF